The source of this T cell receptor (beta chain) is a study of blood T cells in healthy people across ages. Study overall: Through template switching, about one barcoded beta molecule was captured per two T cells, as measured in model experiments.

Roughly 10 milliliters of peripheral blood were drawn from each donor. Per sample, no less than 5.5 micrograms of total RNA were extracted. PCR was performed a second time for roughly 7 to 12 cycles using a sample-barcoded 5' primer and a J-beta primer mix. Every sample returned 2.5 million or more CDR3-containing paired-end reads. TCRdb re-derived calls from the 5' RACE reads in MiXCR, one entry per CDR3 protein. The sample holds fewer than 900,000 distinct CDR3 sequences; 40% to 45% are singletons and the top ten take roughly 20%. This clonotype came up a few times. The germline V gene encodes CDR1 LNHNV and CDR2 YYDKDF (reference sequence). The CDR3 has 11 amino acids. V was cut by 4 bases and J by 9 bases, with 7 bases left in between.

This chain uses TRBV15 with TRBJ2-1, with D unresolved. This receptor was obtained from a woman aged 55-69 years in good health. Sequences were obtained from blood. The CDR3 DNA sequence: TGTGCCACCAGCAACCAGCGTGAGCAGTTCTTC. Translated, it gives CATSNQREQFF.